This TCR beta chain came from a study of OX40 agonist ivuxolimab in advanced cancers. CDR1 and CDR2 from the germline V gene are MNHEY and SVGAGI. With V trimmed by 6 bases and J by 9 bases, 5 bases remained unmatched. The CDR3 is 14 residues long. The method was immunoSEQ multiplex PCR; TCRdb's version includes in-frame clones alone and lacks a portion of them. This sample yields 20,000 to 25,000 clones, of which about 80% are seen a single time; around a quarter belongs to the top ten. The source of this sequence is an adult with an advanced solid tumor such as melanoma, head and neck, liver or kidney cancer. This material consisted of CD4+ or CD8+ T cells sorted from blood, taken in a trial of the OX40 agonist ivuxolimab. This rearrangement joins TRBV6-5 to TRBJ2-1, with 13 positions matching TRBD2. CDR3 nucleotides: TGTGCCAGCAGACCCGGACTAGCGGGAGTTGAGCAGTTCTTC. It encodes CASRPGLAGVEQFF.